The 29 T cell receptor beta chains given below trace back to one sample, sequenced in a study of T cell responses to AZD1222 COVID-19 vaccine. This table comes from immunoSEQ multiplex PCR, and its TCRdb copy is limited to in-frame clones, with some not included. This table holds about 110,000 clones, about 88% found once. This specimen was peripheral blood, taken on day 0 of AZD1222 vaccination. These receptors were collected from an adult in good health.

This clone ranks as medium-sized. V is TRBV21-1 and J is TRBJ1-5. TRBV21-1 is termed a pseudogene. CDR3 size: 16 residues. The CDR3 protein is CASSKAIGAFWRPQHF. In DNA, the CDR3 is TGTGCCAGCAGCAAAGCCATAGGTGCCTTTTGGAGACCCCAGCATTTT.

The chain carries TRBV28 and TRBJ2-6, with 9 bases fitting TRBD1. V was pared by 3 bases and J by 0 bases, with 18 bases of the junction left unmatched. CDR3 length equals 22 residues. Germline CDR1 is MDHEN and CDR2 is SYDVKM. The CDR3 reads CASSLSGTGKFSYHSGANVLTF. For the CDR3, the DNA is TGTGCCAGCAGTTTGTCCGGGACAGGGAAGTTTTCCTACCACTCTGGGGCCAACGTCCTGACTTTC.

This chain joins TRBV3-1 (or the pseudogene TRBV3-2) and TRBJ1-2; 10 bases match TRBD1. The germline CDR1 and CDR2 sequences are LGHDT and YNNKEL (reference sequence). This CDR3 is 16 amino acids long. Trimming at V came to 4 bases and at J to 2 bases, leaving 7 bases not matched to a gene. The CDR3 sequence: CASSRLTGGGNYGYTF. The CDR3 DNA reads as TGTGCCAGCAGCCGCTTGACAGGGGGCGGGAACTATGGCTACACCTTC.

The chain's CDR3 is CASTLAGTGNTIYF. The CDR3 DNA is TGTGCCAGTACCCTCGCGGGAACTGGAAACACCATATATTTT. This chain uses TRBV19 with TRBJ1-3; D is unclear. Germline V gene lookup returns CDR1 LNHDA and CDR2 SQIVND (reference sequence). With 7 bases removed from V and 2 bases from J, the gap between germline ends came to 12 bases. The CDR3 has 14 amino acids.

The chain has TRBV5-8 and TRBJ1-5, with D perhaps matching TRBD1 (6 bases). Germline loops: CDR1 SGHTS, CDR2 YDEGEE. This CDR3 comprises 16 residues. V gave up 3 bases and J gave up 0 bases, with 13 bases separating them. The CDR3 here is CASSSGQRLSNQPQHF. The CDR3 region has the DNA TGTGCCAGCAGCTCTGGACAGAGACTTAGCAATCAGCCCCAGCATTTT.

This chain joins TRBV10-3 and TRBJ1-1; TRBD1 matches 8 bases. Germline loops: CDR1 ENHRY, CDR2 SYGVKD. The CDR3 length is 13 residues. V trimming: 6 bases; J trimming: 5 bases; junction bases outside the gene matches: 5. CDR3 residues: CAIRGQGGTEAFF. The CDR3 DNA reads as TGTGCCATCAGAGGACAGGGTGGAACTGAAGCTTTCTTT.

The V call is TRBV18, the J call TRBJ1-3; the D is unclear. Trimming stripped 3 bases from V and 2 bases from J, with 8 bases between. Germline CDR1 KGHSH, CDR2 LQKENI. This CDR3 region has 14 residues. The CDR3 bases are TGTGCCAGCTCACCGGGGTCCCCTGGAAACACCATATATTTT. Translation gives CASSPGSPGNTIYF.

The chain is built from TRBV6-2 or TRBV6-3 and TRBJ2-5; D is perhaps TRBD2 (5 bases). The CDR3 spans 13 residues. Germline V gives CDR1 MNHEY, CDR2 SVGEGT. Trimming cost V 0 bases and J 7 bases, with 9 bases left between them. This CDR3 is CASSYSGSVTQYF. The CDR3 DNA follows: TGTGCCAGCAGTTACTCGGGGAGCGTGACCCAGTACTTC.

The chain employs TRBV7-2 and TRBJ2-3, with D maybe TRBD2 (7 bases). CDR1 is SGHTA and CDR2 is FQGNSA in the germline V gene. The CDR3 has 13 amino acids. The ends were cut back, 3 bases at V and 10 bases at J, with 14 bases in the middle. The CDR3 DNA is TGTGCCAGCAGCTTGCGGGGGCAGGATCCGCAGTATTTT. It specifies CASSLRGQDPQYF.

J is TRBJ1-2 and V is TRBV24-1; D remains ambiguous. The CDR3 loop spans 14 amino acids. The germline gives CDR1 KGHDR, CDR2 SFDVKD. Deletions cut 4 bases from V and 4 bases from J, with 12 bases between. The CDR3: CATSDVVRPYGYTF. CDR3 DNA sequence: TGTGCCACCAGTGACGTGGTTAGACCCTATGGCTACACCTTC.

The V gene is TRBV11-2, the J gene TRBJ1-1; the D gene is possibly TRBD1 (6 bases). Germline lookup yields CDR1 SGHAT and CDR2 FQNNGV. The CDR3 extends over 16 amino acids. Trimming stripped 3 bases from V and 3 bases from J, with 17 bases between. In nucleotides, the CDR3 is TGTGCCAGCAGCTTCCGCATAAGGGGGGCAGACACTGAAGCTTTCTTT. Its translation: CASSFRIRGADTEAFF.

In this sample, this clone turned up once. Here the CDR3 reads CASSWGGGSYNEQFF. As DNA, the CDR3 is TGCGCCAGCAGCTGGGGAGGGGGGTCCTACAATGAGCAGTTCTTC. The chain uses TRBV5-1 and TRBJ2-1, with a tentative D call TRBD2 (7 bases). Germline V gives CDR1 SGHRS, CDR2 YFSETQ. With 3 bases removed from V and 1 base from J, the gap between germline ends came to 11 bases. The CDR3 is 15 residues long.

The genes are TRBV6-1 and TRBJ2-7; D is unclear. The germline CDR1 and CDR2 sequences are MNHNS and SASEGT. CDR3 length: 15 amino acids. Between the trimmed V and J ends, which lost 0 bases and 3 bases, there was a span of 12 bases. In nucleotides, the CDR3 is TGTGCCAGCAGTGAAGCGATTTCACCTATCTACGAGCAGTACTTC. Its translation: CASSEAISPIYEQYF.

This sequence joins TRBV19 and TRBJ2-7; D ambiguous. The V gene lost 3 bases and the J gene lost 3 bases, with 12 bases spanning the gap. This CDR3 has 14 residues. CDR1 is LNHDA and CDR2 is SQIVND in the germline V gene (reference sequence). CDR3 residues: CASSIYPNNYEQYF. The CDR3 nucleotides are TGTGCCAGTAGTATTTATCCCAACAACTACGAGCAGTACTTC.

This sequence joins TRBV7-6 and TRBJ2-5; 10 nucleotides match TRBD2. Per the germline V gene, CDR1 is SGHVS and CDR2 is FNYEAQ. The ends lost 3 bases at V and 4 bases at J; junction bases unmatched: 5. The CDR3 extends over 15 amino acids. DNA of the CDR3: TGTGCCAGCAGCTTCCGCCAGCGGGGGGGAGAGACCCAGTACTTC. The encoded protein is CASSFRQRGGETQYF.

In its sample, this clone was seen once. The J gene is TRBJ2-7, the V gene TRBV5-1; weak D call: TRBD1 (6 bases). Germline V gene data show CDR1 as SGHRS and CDR2 as YFSETQ. V lost 0 bases to trimming and J lost 5 bases, with 12 bases between them. CDR3 length: 14 amino acids. CDR3 sequence reads: CASSLVYRADEQYF. In nucleotides, the CDR3 is TGCGCCAGCAGCTTGGTTTACAGGGCTGACGAGCAGTACTTC.

The rearrangement joins TRBV12-2 to TRBJ2-1; no DNA check was done on the table's D call, TRBD2. TRBV12-2 is a listed pseudogene. The CDR3 contains 17 residues. CDR3 in DNA: TGTGCAAGTCGCCCACGGACTAGCGGGAGGGTTTTTGATGAGCAGTTCTTC. Translated: CASRPRTSGRVFDEQFF.

V and J are TRBV19 and TRBJ1-3, with a tentative D call TRBD1 (6 bases). Trimming cost V 3 bases and J 4 bases, with 13 bases left between them. Germline V lookup: CDR1 LNHDA, CDR2 SQIVND (reference sequence). This CDR3 is built from 15 residues. Here the CDR3 reads CASSIAGAAGNTIYF. CDR3 bases: TGTGCCAGTAGTATCGCAGGGGCGGCCGGAAACACCATATATTTT.

The V and J genes are TRBV5-6 and TRBJ1-1; D gene unclear. The CDR3 contains 12 residues. Germline CDR1 and CDR2: SGHDT and YYEEEE. V was shortened by 2 bases and J by 6 bases, with 8 bases between the two germline ends. The DNA of the CDR3 is TGTGCCAGCAGCTTCCCCAAGGCTGAAGCTTTCTTT. Its translation: CASSFPKAEAFF.

The chain links TRBV6-1 to TRBJ2-2, with no clear D. The CDR3 runs 19 residues. V shed 2 bases and J shed 7 bases, with 26 bases lying between them. In germline, CDR1 is MNHNS, CDR2 SASEGT. Here the CDR3 reads CASSETPIKRRADGGELFF. In DNA form, the CDR3 reads TGTGCCAGCAGTGAAACACCTATTAAGCGACGAGCCGACGGCGGGGAGCTGTTTTTT.

The chain carries TRBV4-1 and TRBJ2-7; D is unresolved. The CDR3 totals 13 residues. CDR1 and CDR2 from the germline V gene are MGHRA and YSYEKL. V shed 6 bases and J shed 2 bases, with 11 bases lying between them. This CDR3 reads CASSPSSAYEQYF. DNA for the CDR3: TGCGCCAGCAGTCCGTCCTCCGCCTACGAGCAGTACTTC.

This clone appeared a single time. The V and J genes are TRBV10-1 and TRBJ2-5; weak D call: TRBD2 (5 bases). CDR1 is WNHNN, CDR2 SYGVQD, per germline (reference sequence). Trimming shortened V by 3 bases and J by 6 bases, and 17 bases separated the two germline ends. The CDR3 consists of 15 residues. The CDR3 region has the DNA TGCGCCAGCAGTGATTCCCATCTCGGGATCCAGACCCAGTACTTC. As protein: CASSDSHLGIQTQYF.

Concerning this clone: One end of the junction does not line up with germline, which may come from a read error. CDR3 nucleotides: TGTGCCAGCAGAAAACTAGCGGGAGATTCCTCCGAGCAGTACTTC. It codes for CASRKLAGDSSEQYF. J is TRBJ2-7 and V is TRBV6-5; 11 nucleotides match TRBD2. The CDR3 is 15 amino acids. The germline gives CDR1 MNHEY, CDR2 SVGAGI.

This sequence joins TRBV12-3 or TRBV12-4 and TRBJ2-7; TRBD2 matches at 7 bases. CDR3 length: 12 residues. V shed 8 bases, J shed 3 bases, and the junction held 4 bases outside the gene matches. This CDR3 is CASGRGFYEQYF. CDR3 bases: TGTGCCAGCGGGCGGGGGTTCTACGAGCAGTACTTC.

The table lists this clone with a count of one. The genes are TRBV7-6 and TRBJ1-1; no clear D gene. In germline, CDR1 is SGHVS, CDR2 FNYEAQ. Trimming left V 0 bases short and J 7 bases short, with 3 bases between. CDR3 length equals 11 residues. The CDR3 nucleotides read TGTGCCAGCAGCTTAGCGGTTGAAGCTTTCTTT. It yields the protein CASSLAVEAFF.

The rearrangement joins TRBV28 to TRBJ2-7; perhaps TRBD1 as D (5 bases). The V and J ends lost 6 bases and 4 bases respectively, with 10 bases between them. The germline CDR1 and CDR2 sequences are MDHEN and SYDVKM. The CDR3 extends over 12 amino acids. CDR3 coding DNA: TGTGCCAGCAGCCAGGGCCCATACGAGCAGTACTTC. Residues: CASSQGPYEQYF.

The chain links TRBV30 to TRBJ1-3; 10 nucleotides match TRBD1. The CDR3 totals 19 residues. Germline V lookup: CDR1 GTSNPN, CDR2 SVGIG (reference sequence). The junction had 14 bases not matched to a gene; V was cut back by 3 bases and J by 0 bases. CDR3 loop: CAWSHGQGVLLLSGNTIYF. The CDR3 DNA sequence: TGTGCCTGGAGCCACGGACAGGGGGTCCTTCTCCTCTCTGGAAACACCATATATTTT.

The chain is built from TRBV11-2 and TRBJ2-2, with TRBD1 matching 8 bases. With 2 bases clipped from V and 3 bases from J, the junction kept 5 bases outside the gene matches. Germline V gene sequence: CDR1 SGHAT, CDR2 FQNNGV. This CDR3 spans 16 amino acids. The CDR3 reads CASSLNQGADTGELFF. As DNA, the CDR3 is TGTGCCAGCAGCTTAAACCAGGGGGCTGACACCGGGGAGCTGTTTTTT.

A note on this clone: Other DNA sequences in this specimen translate into the identical CDR3. This chain's CDR3 is CASSLGDEQYF. As DNA, the CDR3 is TGTGCCAGCAGCCTGGGGGACGAGCAGTACTTC. The V and J genes are TRBV28 and TRBJ2-7; either TRBD1 or TRBD2 may supply D (5 bases each). Germline assignment: CDR1 MDHEN and CDR2 SYDVKM. V was pared by 6 bases and J by 5 bases, with 8 bases between. This CDR3 has 11 residues. The full variable domain, in which reference TRBV28 and TRBJ2-7 provide the parts outside the CDR3, is DVKVTQSSRYLVKRTGEKVFLECVQDMDHENMFWYRQDPGLGLRLIYFSYDVKMKEKGDIPEGYSVSREKKERFSLILESASTNQTSMYLCASSLGDEQYFGPGTRLTVT.